Following are 31 T cell receptor beta chains from one sample sequenced in a study of radiotherapy plus CTLA-4 blockade in lung cancer. Libraries were prepared by immunoSEQ multiplex PCR; TCRdb keeps only in-frame clonotypes and omits some of them. The sample has 51,000 or so clones, approximately 90% seen once. Sequencing was performed on peripheral blood, taken from a patient treated with radiotherapy plus ipilimumab. The receptor set was obtained from a human donor with non-small cell lung cancer whose response to radiotherapy plus ipilimumab could not be evaluated.

The V call is TRBV7-9, the J call TRBJ1-2; 8 positions agree with TRBD1. Trimming at V came to 8 bases and at J to 4 bases, leaving 9 bases not matched to a gene. The CDR3 has 14 residues. Germline V gives CDR1 SEHNR, CDR2 FQNEAQ (reference sequence). Here the CDR3 DNA reads TGTGCCAGCTTACCTTGGACAGGGTCCTATGGCTACACCTTC. It encodes CASLPWTGSYGYTF.

This chain joins TRBV7-6 and TRBJ1-4, with D possibly being TRBD1 (5 bases). The CDR3 runs 15 residues. CDR1 SGHVS and CDR2 FNYEAQ come from the germline V gene. The V end was cut by 6 bases, the J end by 0 bases, with 11 bases between. As DNA, the CDR3 is TGTGCCAGCAGATTGGGGCCCGCAACTAATGAAAAACTGTTTTTT. Protein sequence: CASRLGPATNEKLFF.

V and J are TRBV6-1 and TRBJ2-7, with D maybe TRBD1 (5 bases). Deletions cut 1 base from V and 0 bases from J, with 13 bases between. CDR1 and CDR2 from the germline V gene are MNHNS and SASEGT. This CDR3 spans 16 amino acids. The CDR3 protein is CASSEDGQGFSYEQYF. The DNA for the CDR3 is TGTGCCAGCAGTGAAGATGGGCAGGGCTTCTCCTACGAGCAGTACTTC.

This clone came up once. The CDR3: CASSQSGITPYEQYF. CDR3 in DNA: TGCGCCAGCAGCCAAAGCGGGATAACTCCCTACGAGCAGTACTTC. This sequence joins TRBV4-3 and TRBJ2-7, with 7 nucleotides matching TRBD2. CDR1 and CDR2 (germline): LGHNA, YSLEER. J gave up 2 bases and V 2 bases, and 6 bases lay outside the gene matches. The CDR3 runs 15 residues.

With regard to this clone: The sample holds other DNA sequences that translate to the same CDR3. The V and J genes are TRBV6-5 and TRBJ2-2; D gene uncertain. Germline assignment: CDR1 MNHEY and CDR2 SVGAGI. The V end was cut by 5 bases, the J end by 0 bases, with 10 bases between. The length of the CDR3 is 15 residues. The CDR3 region is CASSRRTANTGELFF. CDR3 bases: TGTGCCAGCAGTCGCCGCACAGCGAACACCGGGGAGCTGTTTTTT.

The DNA of the CDR3 is TGTGCCAGCAGCTCCGCTACAGGGAGAGAGACCCAGTACTTC. It encodes CASSSATGRETQYF. The chain uses TRBV7-2 and TRBJ2-5, with D possibly TRBD1 on 6 matching bases. Germline V gene sequence: CDR1 SGHTA, CDR2 FQGNSA. Trimming pared 4 bases from V and 4 bases from J, leaving 13 bases between. The CDR3 spans 14 residues. Using reference TRBV7-2 and TRBJ2-5 for the parts outside the CDR3, the full variable domain is GAGVSQSPSNKVTEKGKDVELRCDPISGHTALYWYRQSLGQGLEFLIYFQGNSAPDKSGLPSDRFSAERTGGSVSTLTIQRTQQEDSAVYLCASSSATGRETQYFGPGTRLLVL.

The chain is built from TRBV5-1 and TRBJ1-4, with D unclear. The CDR3 length is 15 residues. Trimming left V 0 bases short and J 0 bases short, with 6 bases between. CDR1 and CDR2 from the germline V gene are SGHRS and YFSETQ. The CDR3, as DNA: TGCGCCAGCAGCTTGGCAGGAACAACTAATGAAAAACTGTTTTTT. It translates to CASSLAGTTNEKLFF.

This chain connects TRBV19 to TRBJ1-1; 8 bases map to TRBD1. The V gene's germline CDR1 is LNHDA and CDR2 SQIVND (reference sequence). CDR3 length: 14 amino acids. With V trimmed by 2 bases and J by 7 bases, 6 bases remained unmatched. CDR3 protein: CASSIRGTGLEAFF. Written as DNA, the CDR3 is TGTGCCAGTAGTATACGGGGGACAGGCCTTGAAGCTTTCTTT.

This clone was observed once. The CDR3 nucleotides read TGCGCCAGCAGCCTGACACAGGGGGGGAGTTCACCCCTCCACTTT. Translated: CASSLTQGGSSPLHF. The rearrangement uses TRBV4-3 and TRBJ1-6, with 8 bases aligning to TRBD1. Trimming at V came to 4 bases and at J to 9 bases, leaving 8 bases not matched to a gene. There are 15 residues in the CDR3. Germline V gene sequence: CDR1 LGHNA, CDR2 YSLEER.

V and J are TRBV11-2 and TRBJ1-2, with D tentatively TRBD1 (6 bases). Trimming left V 2 bases short and J 2 bases short, with 21 bases between. Germline V gives CDR1 SGHAT, CDR2 FQNNGV. The CDR3 is 18 amino acids. The CDR3 nucleotides read TGTGCCAGCAGCTTACGTACAACAGTGGGGGCCTTCAACTATGGCTACACCTTC. Protein sequence: CASSLRTTVGAFNYGYTF.

The chain links TRBV6-6 to TRBJ2-5, with TRBD1 matching over 11 bases. The CDR3 has 16 residues. Germline CDR1 is MNHNY and CDR2 is SVGAGI (reference sequence). With 2 bases clipped from V and 3 bases from J, the junction kept 5 bases outside the gene matches. The CDR3 bases are TGTGCCAGCAGTTACCTCGGGGACAGGGGGAAAGAGACCCAGTACTTC. It codes for CASSYLGDRGKETQYF.

This chain connects TRBV18 to TRBJ1-4, with D maybe TRBD1 (5 bases). Trimming shortened V by 3 bases and J by 6 bases, and 11 bases separated the two germline ends. Germline CDR1 and CDR2: KGHSH and LQKENI. The CDR3 spans 14 residues. Written as DNA, the CDR3 is TGTGCCAGCTCACCGAGACAGTCTGATGAAAAACTGTTTTTT. Translation gives CASSPRQSDEKLFF.

The V and J genes are TRBV6-6 and TRBJ1-3; the D gene is possibly TRBD1 (5 bases). The CDR3 contains 15 residues. Trimming removed 0 bases from V and 1 base from J, with 7 bases in between. From germline, CDR1 is MNHNY and CDR2 SVGAGI (reference sequence). CDR3 in DNA: TGTGCCAGCAGTTACTCGGGGGGGTCTGGAAACACCATATATTTT. This gives the protein CASSYSGGSGNTIYF.

The chain couples TRBV9 to TRBJ2-1; 9 bases match TRBD2. CDR3 length equals 15 residues. With 1 base clipped from V and 6 bases from J, the junction kept 5 bases outside the gene matches. Germline V gene lookup returns CDR1 SGDLS and CDR2 YYNGEE. CDR3 sequence reads: CASSVTSGLLNEQFF. The DNA for the CDR3 is TGTGCCAGCAGCGTAACTAGCGGGCTTCTCAATGAGCAGTTCTTC.

This chain joins TRBV5-1 and TRBJ2-2; a possible D gene is TRBD1 (6 bases). Trimming stripped 4 bases from V and 1 base from J, with 8 bases between. CDR3 length: 14 residues. Germline loops: CDR1 SGHRS, CDR2 YFSETQ. This CDR3 reads CASSKQGNTGELFF. CDR3 nucleotides: TGCGCCAGCAGCAAACAGGGGAACACCGGGGAGCTGTTTTTT. Looking up the rest from reference TRBV5-1 and TRBJ2-2 gives the full variable domain: KAGVTQTPRYLIKTRGQQVTLSCSPISGHRSVSWYQQTPGQGLQFLFEYFSETQRNKGNFPGRFSGRQFSNSRSEMNVSTLELGDSALYLCASSKQGNTGELFFGEGSRLTVL.

The chain has TRBV5-5 and TRBJ1-2, with 9 bases aligning to TRBD1. The germline gives CDR1 SGHKS, CDR2 YYEKEE (reference sequence). This CDR3 has 15 residues. The V and J ends lost 4 bases and 3 bases, in that order; junction bases with no gene match: 7. CDR3 residues: CASSPGTGTHYGYTF. The CDR3 nucleotides are TGTGCCAGCAGCCCCGGGACAGGGACCCACTATGGCTACACCTTC.

This clone came up once. The chain links TRBV2 to TRBJ1-2, with D maybe TRBD1 (5 bases). From germline, CDR1 is SNHLY and CDR2 FYNNEI. CDR3 size: 13 residues. Trimming left V 3 bases short and J 5 bases short, with 10 bases between. In DNA form, the CDR3 reads TGTGCCAGCAGTGACAGGGTTGGGTATGGCTACACCTTC. It codes for CASSDRVGYGYTF. Looking up the rest from reference TRBV2 and TRBJ1-2 gives the full variable domain: EPEVTQTPSHQVTQMGQEVILRCVPISNHLYFYWYRQILGQKVEFLVSFYNNEISEKSEIFDDQFSVERPDGSNFTLKIRSTKLEDSAMYFCASSDRVGYGYTFGSGTRLTVV.

The chain has TRBV6-1 and TRBJ1-5; D possibly corresponds to TRBD1 (6 bases). The germline V gene has CDR1 MNHNS and CDR2 SASEGT. The CDR3 totals 16 residues. Trimming shortened V by 3 bases and J by 6 bases, and 18 bases separated the two germline ends. CDR3 bases: TGTGCCAGCAGTGAGCGGGGGAAAGGGGGGGGTCAGCCCCAGCATTTT. Translating gives CASSERGKGGGQPQHF.

This clone has more than one count but fewer than ten. The chain links TRBV4-1 to TRBJ1-2, with 8 positions matching TRBD1. V shed 1 base and J 4 bases; nucleotides not matched to a gene: 11. CDR1 and CDR2 from the germline V gene are MGHRA and YSYEKL. There are 17 residues in the CDR3. The CDR3 nucleotides read TGCGCCAGCAGCCAAGCCCTCGGACAGGGAAGGGGCTATGGCTACACCTTC. It is translated as CASSQALGQGRGYGYTF.

V gene TRBV28 combines with J gene TRBJ1-1, with D maybe TRBD1 (6 bases). Trimming left V 5 bases short and J 4 bases short, with 14 bases between. Germline CDR1 is MDHEN and CDR2 is SYDVKM. CDR3 length equals 14 residues. The CDR3 DNA is TGTGCCAGCAGTCTCTTAACAGGGACCACTGAAGCTTTCTTT. It yields the protein CASSLLTGTTEAFF.

This chain connects TRBV9 to TRBJ2-2; 15 nucleotides match TRBD2. The V gene end was trimmed by 4 bases and the J gene end by 3 bases; junction bases not matched to a gene: 4. Germline V CDR1 and CDR2: SGDLS, YYNGEE. This CDR3 contains 17 residues. CDR3 amino acids: CASSPGTSGGYTGELFF. CDR3 nucleotide sequence: TGTGCCAGCAGCCCCGGGACTAGCGGGGGGTACACCGGGGAGCTGTTTTTT.

The CDR3 here is CASTPAGISYNEQFF. The CDR3 DNA reads as TGTGCCAGCACCCCAGCGGGGATCTCCTACAATGAGCAGTTCTTC. V gene TRBV7-2 combines with J gene TRBJ2-1, with 7 bases matching TRBD2. This CDR3 is 15 amino acids long. The V and J ends lost 7 bases and 0 bases, in that order; junction bases with no gene match: 6. Germline loops: CDR1 SGHTA, CDR2 FQGNSA. Full variable domain (rest looked up from reference TRBV7-2 and TRBJ2-1): GAGVSQSPSNKVTEKGKDVELRCDPISGHTALYWYRQSLGQGLEFLIYFQGNSAPDKSGLPSDRFSAERTGGSVSTLTIQRTQQEDSAVYLCASTPAGISYNEQFFGPGTRLTVL.

CDR3 region: CASSKGQDPNEQYF. The DNA of the CDR3 is TGTGCCAGCAGTAAAGGACAGGACCCCAACGAGCAGTACTTC. The chain joins TRBV6-6 to TRBJ2-7, with 7 bases that match TRBD1. Germline-derived CDR1 and CDR2 are MNHNY and SVGAGI (reference sequence). The CDR3 consists of 14 residues. The trim removed 5 bases at V and 5 bases at J, leaving 9 bases unmatched.

V usage is TRBV21-1 and J usage is TRBJ1-1; TRBD1 is taken as the D call from the table, unchecked against the DNA. TRBV21-1 is noted as a pseudogene. This CDR3 comprises 17 residues. This chain's CDR3 is CASTGFDGQGEVAEAFF. CDR3 coding DNA: TGTGCCAGCACCGGATTTGATGGACAGGGGGAAGTAGCTGAAGCTTTCTTT.

This clone showed up just a few times. The CDR3 region is CASSSPSGREDRGNEQFF. DNA for the CDR3: TGTGCCAGCAGCTCCCCGAGCGGGAGGGAGGATCGTGGAAATGAGCAGTTCTTC. The chain is built from TRBV7-9 and TRBJ2-1; 10 bases agree with TRBD2. CDR1 and CDR2 from the germline V gene are SEHNR and FQNEAQ (reference sequence). The CDR3 extends over 18 amino acids. Germline trimming cut 4 bases from V and 7 bases from J; bases unmatched to any gene: 16.

The chain has TRBV10-3 and TRBJ1-5; TRBD1 matches 7 bases. V gave up 6 bases and J gave up 0 bases; unmatched junction bases: 5. The germline CDR1 and CDR2 sequences are ENHRY and SYGVKD. The CDR3 is made up of 15 amino acids. DNA of the CDR3: TGTGCCATCAGCCCGGACAGGTCTAGCAATCAGCCCCAGCATTTT. Its translation: CAISPDRSSNQPQHF.

V and J are TRBV6-5 and TRBJ1-1, with 8 bases fitting TRBD1. The CDR3 runs to 13 residues. Germline CDR1 reads MNHEY; CDR2 reads SVGAGI. After removal of 6 bases from V and 4 bases from J, the junction contained 4 bases not matched to a gene. CDR3 nucleotide sequence: TGTGCCAGCAGAACAGGGGGTGGCACTGAAGCTTTCTTT. This sequence encodes CASRTGGGTEAFF.

The chain joins TRBV5-1 to TRBJ2-7, with 9 bases aligning to TRBD1. The germline V gene has CDR1 SGHRS and CDR2 YFSETQ. The CDR3 has 14 residues. With V trimmed by 4 bases and J by 3 bases, 5 bases remained unmatched. The DNA for the CDR3 is TGCGCCAGCAGCGGGGACAGGGACGGCTACGAGCAGTACTTC. Its translation is CASSGDRDGYEQYF.

The chain uses TRBV7-9 and TRBJ1-2; D ambiguous. Germline values: CDR1 SEHNR, CDR2 FQNEAQ (reference sequence). The V end lost 2 bases, the J end lost 4 bases, and 8 bases lay between the germline ends. CDR3 length equals 13 residues. The CDR3 DNA reads TGTGCCAGCAGCTTAACGACTACCTATGGCTACACCTTC. It translates to CASSLTTTYGYTF.

The genes are TRBV7-8 and TRBJ2-5, with TRBD2 matching over 11 bases. CDR1 is SGHVS, CDR2 FQNEAQ, per germline. The J segment lost 3 bases and the V segment lost 4 bases, leaving 1 base of the junction unmatched. This CDR3 has 14 residues. CDR3 amino acids: CASSWGLAEETQYF. DNA of the CDR3: TGTGCCAGCAGCTGGGGACTAGCGGAAGAGACCCAGTACTTC.

The rearrangement links TRBV14 to TRBJ2-5; 9 bases match TRBD2. The CDR3 is 17 residues long. The V segment lost 3 bases and the J segment 5 bases; nucleotides outside the gene matches: 13. Germline V gene data show CDR1 as SGHDN and CDR2 as FVKESK. The CDR3 loop is CASSQFVSSGTRETQYF. For the CDR3, the DNA is TGTGCCAGCAGCCAGTTTGTGTCTAGCGGGACCCGGGAGACCCAGTACTTC. The whole variable domain, remainder taken from reference TRBV14 and TRBJ2-5, is EAGVTQFPSHSVIEKGQTVTLRCDPISGHDNLYWYRRVMGKEIKFLLHFVKESKQDESGMPNNRFLAERTGGTYSTLKVQPAELEDSGVYFCASSQFVSSGTRETQYFGPGTRLLVL.